This T cell receptor beta chain was documented in a study of T cell responses to AZD1222 COVID-19 vaccine. V lost 6 bases to trimming and J lost 6 bases; unmatched junction nucleotides: 5. This CDR3 comprises 13 residues. Germline CDR1 LGHDT, CDR2 YNNKEL (reference sequence). Sequencing used immunoSEQ multiplex PCR; TCRdb keeps in-frame clones, though not all of them. The sample has around 120,000 clones, 85% to 90% seen once. The source is an adult in good health. The material sequenced was peripheral blood, taken on day 0 of AZD1222 vaccination. The chain couples TRBV3-1 (or the pseudogene TRBV3-2) to TRBJ1-2; 9 bases match TRBD1. The chain's CDR3 is CASSYGTGNGYTF. In nucleotides, the CDR3 is TGTGCCAGCAGTTACGGGACAGGGAATGGCTACACCTTC.